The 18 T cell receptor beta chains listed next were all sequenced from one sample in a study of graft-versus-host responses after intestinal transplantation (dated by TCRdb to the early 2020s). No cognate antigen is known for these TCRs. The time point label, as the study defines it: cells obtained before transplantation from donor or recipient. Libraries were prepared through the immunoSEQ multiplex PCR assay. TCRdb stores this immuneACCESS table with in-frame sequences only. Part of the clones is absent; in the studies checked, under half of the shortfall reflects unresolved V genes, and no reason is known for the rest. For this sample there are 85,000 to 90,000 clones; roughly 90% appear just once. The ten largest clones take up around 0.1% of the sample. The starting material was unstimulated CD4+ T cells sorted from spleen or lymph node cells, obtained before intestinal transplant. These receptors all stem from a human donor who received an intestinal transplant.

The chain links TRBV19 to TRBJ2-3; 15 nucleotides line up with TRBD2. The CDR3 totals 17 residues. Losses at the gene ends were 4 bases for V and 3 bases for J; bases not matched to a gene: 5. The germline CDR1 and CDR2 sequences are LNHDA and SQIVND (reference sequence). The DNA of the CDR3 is TGTGCCAGTAGTAGGACTAGCGGGGGGGCCGGGACAGATACGCAGTATTTT. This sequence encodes CASSRTSGGAGTDTQYF.

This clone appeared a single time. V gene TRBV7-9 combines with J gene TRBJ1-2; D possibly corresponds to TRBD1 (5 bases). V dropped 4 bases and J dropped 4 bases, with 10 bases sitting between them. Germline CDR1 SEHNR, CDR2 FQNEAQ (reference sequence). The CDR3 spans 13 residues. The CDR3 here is CASSSDSPYGYTF. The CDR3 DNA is TGTGCCAGCAGCTCCGACAGTCCCTATGGCTACACCTTC.

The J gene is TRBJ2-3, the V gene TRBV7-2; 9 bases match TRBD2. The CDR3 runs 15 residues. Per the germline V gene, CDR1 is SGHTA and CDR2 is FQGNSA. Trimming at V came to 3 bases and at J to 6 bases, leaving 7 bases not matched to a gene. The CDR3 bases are TGTGCCAGCAGCTTCGTAGCGGGGGCCGTGGATACGCAGTATTTT. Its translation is CASSFVAGAVDTQYF.

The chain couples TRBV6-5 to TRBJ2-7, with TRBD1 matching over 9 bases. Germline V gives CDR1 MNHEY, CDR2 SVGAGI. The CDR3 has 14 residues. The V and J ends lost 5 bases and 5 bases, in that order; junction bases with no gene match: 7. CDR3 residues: CASSIPGQGHEQYF. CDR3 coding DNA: TGTGCCAGCAGTATTCCGGGACAGGGCCACGAGCAGTACTTC.

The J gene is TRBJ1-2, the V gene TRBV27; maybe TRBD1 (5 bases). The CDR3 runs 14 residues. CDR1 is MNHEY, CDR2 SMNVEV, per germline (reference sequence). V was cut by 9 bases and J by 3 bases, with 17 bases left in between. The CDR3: CASAGLAHHYGYTF. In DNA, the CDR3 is TGTGCCAGTGCAGGGTTGGCCCATCACTATGGCTACACCTTC.

The CDR3 here is CASSPAVGGVSNEQFF. The CDR3 coding sequence is TGTGCCAGCAGCCCCGCGGTCGGGGGGGTTTCGAATGAGCAGTTCTTC. This chain links TRBV5-4 with TRBJ2-1, with 8 bases lining up with TRBD2. The CDR3 consists of 16 residues. With 4 bases clipped from V and 7 bases from J, the junction kept 13 bases outside the gene matches. Germline CDR1 reads SGHNT; CDR2 reads YYREEE (reference sequence).

The CDR3 bases are TGTGCCAGCAGTTACCAGGGGGATGCAGATACGCAGTATTTT. Translation: CASSYQGDADTQYF. The chain employs TRBV6-5 and TRBJ2-3; 7 bases are shared with TRBD1. The V gene end was trimmed by 2 bases and the J gene end by 4 bases; junction bases not matched to a gene: 3. Germline-derived CDR1 and CDR2 are MNHEY and SVGAGI. CDR3 length: 14 amino acids.

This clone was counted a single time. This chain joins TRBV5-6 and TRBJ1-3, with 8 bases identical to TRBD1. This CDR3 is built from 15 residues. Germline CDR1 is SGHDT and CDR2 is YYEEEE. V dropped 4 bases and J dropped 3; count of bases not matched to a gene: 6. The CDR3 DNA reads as TGTGCCAGCAGCCCCCGGACAGGGAGTGGAAACACCATATATTTT. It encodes CASSPRTGSGNTIYF. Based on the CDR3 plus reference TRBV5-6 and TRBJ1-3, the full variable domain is DAGVTQSPTHLIKTRGQQVTLRCSPKSGHDTVSWYQQALGQGPQFIFQYYEEEERQRGNFPDRFSGHQFPNYSSELNVNALLLGDSALYLCASSPRTGSGNTIYFGEGSWLTVV.

CDR3 bases: TGTGCCAGCTCCGACGGGATTCTCAGCAGTGGCTACACCTTC. This sequence encodes CASSDGILSSGYTF. The chain joins TRBV6-1 to TRBJ1-2; D ambiguous. CDR1 and CDR2 (germline): MNHNS, SASEGT. V lost 8 bases to trimming and J lost 7 bases, with 20 bases between them. CDR3 length: 14 amino acids.

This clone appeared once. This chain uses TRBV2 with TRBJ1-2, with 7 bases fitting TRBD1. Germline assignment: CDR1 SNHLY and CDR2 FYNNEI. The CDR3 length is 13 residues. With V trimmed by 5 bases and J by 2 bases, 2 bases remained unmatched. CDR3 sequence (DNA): TGTGCCAGCAGTACAGGGGCCAACTATGGCTACACCTTC. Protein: CASSTGANYGYTF.

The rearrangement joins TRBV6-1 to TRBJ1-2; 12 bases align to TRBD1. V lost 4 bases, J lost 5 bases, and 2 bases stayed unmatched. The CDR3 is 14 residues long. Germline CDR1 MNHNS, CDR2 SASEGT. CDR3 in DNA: TGTGCCAGCAGTGGGGGACAGGGGGCTTATGGCTACACCTTC. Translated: CASSGGQGAYGYTF.

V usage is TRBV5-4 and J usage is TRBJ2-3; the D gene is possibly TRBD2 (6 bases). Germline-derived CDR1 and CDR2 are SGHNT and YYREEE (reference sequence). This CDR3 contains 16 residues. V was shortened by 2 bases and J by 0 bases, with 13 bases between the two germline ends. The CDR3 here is CASSLGGVLSTDTQYF. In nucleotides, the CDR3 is TGTGCCAGCAGCTTAGGCGGGGTACTAAGCACAGATACGCAGTATTTT.

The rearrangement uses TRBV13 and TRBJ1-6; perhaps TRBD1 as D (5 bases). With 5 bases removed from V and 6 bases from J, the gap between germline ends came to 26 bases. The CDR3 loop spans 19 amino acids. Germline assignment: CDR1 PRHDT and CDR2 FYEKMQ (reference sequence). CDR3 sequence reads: CASSPWGVRVGSPNSPLHF. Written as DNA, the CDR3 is TGTGCCAGCAGCCCCTGGGGGGTGCGAGTAGGTTCCCCTAATTCACCCCTCCACTTT.

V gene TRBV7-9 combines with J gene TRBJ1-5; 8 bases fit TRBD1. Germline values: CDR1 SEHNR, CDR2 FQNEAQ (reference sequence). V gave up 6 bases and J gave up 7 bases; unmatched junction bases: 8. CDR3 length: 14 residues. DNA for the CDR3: TGTGCCAGCAGTCGACAGGGGCGGGGACAGCCCCAGCATTTT. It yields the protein CASSRQGRGQPQHF.

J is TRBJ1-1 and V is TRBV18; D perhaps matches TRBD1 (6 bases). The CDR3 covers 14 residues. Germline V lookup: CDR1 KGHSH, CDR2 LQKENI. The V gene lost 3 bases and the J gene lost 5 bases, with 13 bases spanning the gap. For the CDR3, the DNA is TGTGCCAGCTCACCGCCGGGGCAGGGGACTGAAGCTTTCTTT. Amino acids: CASSPPGQGTEAFF.

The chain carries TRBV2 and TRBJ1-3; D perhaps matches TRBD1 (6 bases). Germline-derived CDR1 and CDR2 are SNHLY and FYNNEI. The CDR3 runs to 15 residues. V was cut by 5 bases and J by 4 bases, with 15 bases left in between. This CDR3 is CASSTDRPIGNTIYF. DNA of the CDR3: TGTGCCAGCAGTACAGACAGGCCTATCGGAAACACCATATATTTT.

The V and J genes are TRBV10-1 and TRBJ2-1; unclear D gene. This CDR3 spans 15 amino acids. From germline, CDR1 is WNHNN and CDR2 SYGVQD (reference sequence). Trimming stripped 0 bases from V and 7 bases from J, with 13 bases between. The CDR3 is CASSESTLPLNEQFF. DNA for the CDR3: TGCGCCAGCAGTGAGTCGACTCTCCCACTGAATGAGCAGTTCTTC.

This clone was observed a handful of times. The CDR3 sequence: CASSLGGMKWGTEAFF. For the CDR3, the DNA is TGTGCCAGCAGCTTGGGCGGGATGAAGTGGGGCACTGAAGCTTTCTTT. The V gene is TRBV5-6, the J gene TRBJ1-1; D remains unclear. The germline V gene encodes CDR1 SGHDT and CDR2 YYEEEE. V lost 0 bases and J 4 bases, leaving 16 bases between the germline ends. The CDR3 length is 16 residues.